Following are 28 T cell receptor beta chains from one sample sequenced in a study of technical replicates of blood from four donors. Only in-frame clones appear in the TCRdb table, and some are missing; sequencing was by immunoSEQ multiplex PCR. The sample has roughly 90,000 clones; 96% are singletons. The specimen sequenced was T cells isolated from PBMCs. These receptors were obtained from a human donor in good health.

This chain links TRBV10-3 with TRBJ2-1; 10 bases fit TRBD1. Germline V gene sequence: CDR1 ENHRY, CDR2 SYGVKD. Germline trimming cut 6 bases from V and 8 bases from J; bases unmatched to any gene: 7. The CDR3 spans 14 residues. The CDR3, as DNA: TGTGCCATCAGCCCCCGGGACAGGGGCCATGAGCAGTTCTTC. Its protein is CAISPRDRGHEQFF.

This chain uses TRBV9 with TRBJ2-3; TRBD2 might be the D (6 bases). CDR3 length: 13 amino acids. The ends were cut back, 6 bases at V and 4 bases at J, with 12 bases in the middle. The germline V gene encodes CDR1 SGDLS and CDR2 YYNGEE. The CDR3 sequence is CASTDSGPDTQYF. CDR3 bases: TGTGCCAGCACGGATAGCGGACCAGATACGCAGTATTTT.

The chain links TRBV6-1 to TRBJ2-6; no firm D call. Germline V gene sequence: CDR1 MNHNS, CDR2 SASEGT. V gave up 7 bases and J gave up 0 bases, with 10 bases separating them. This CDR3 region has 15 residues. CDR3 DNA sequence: TGTGCCAGCATAATATCCAGCTCTGGGGCCAACGTCCTGACTTTC. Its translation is CASIISSSGANVLTF.

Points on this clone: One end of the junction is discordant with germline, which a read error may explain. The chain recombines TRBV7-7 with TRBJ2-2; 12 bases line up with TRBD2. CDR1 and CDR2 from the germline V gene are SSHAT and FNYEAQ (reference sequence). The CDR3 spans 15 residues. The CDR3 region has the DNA TGTGCTAGCAGCCCCAGACTAGCGGGAGCCGGGGAGCTGTTTTTT. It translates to CASSPRLAGAGELFF.

The CDR3 nucleotides read TGCGCCAGCAGCCCAACGGGAGCAGATACGCAGTATTTT. It yields the protein CASSPTGADTQYF. The chain uses TRBV5-1 and TRBJ2-3; D might be TRBD2 (6 bases). Germline-derived CDR1 and CDR2 are SGHRS and YFSETQ. This CDR3 region has 13 residues. The V end was cut by 4 bases, the J end by 4 bases, with 10 bases between.

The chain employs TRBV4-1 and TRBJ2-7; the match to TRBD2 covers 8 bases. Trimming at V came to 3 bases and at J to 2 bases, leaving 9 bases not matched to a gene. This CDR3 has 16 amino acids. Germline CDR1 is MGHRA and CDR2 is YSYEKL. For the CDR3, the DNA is TGCGCCAGCAGCCATCCTCCGGGACTAGTCCCCTACGAGCAGTACTTC. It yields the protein CASSHPPGLVPYEQYF.

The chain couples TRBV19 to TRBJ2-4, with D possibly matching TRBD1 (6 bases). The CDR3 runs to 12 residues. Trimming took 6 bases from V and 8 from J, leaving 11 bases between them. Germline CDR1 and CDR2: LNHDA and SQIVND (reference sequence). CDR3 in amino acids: CASRSKGDIQYF. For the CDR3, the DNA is TGTGCCAGTAGGTCAAAGGGGGACATTCAGTACTTC.

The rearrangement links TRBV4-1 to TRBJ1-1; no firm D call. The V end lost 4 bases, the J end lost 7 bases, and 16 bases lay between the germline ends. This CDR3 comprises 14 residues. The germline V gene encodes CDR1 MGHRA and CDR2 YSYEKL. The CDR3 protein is CASSPGPSNREAFF. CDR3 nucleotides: TGCGCCAGCAGCCCCGGTCCGAGCAATCGTGAAGCTTTCTTT.

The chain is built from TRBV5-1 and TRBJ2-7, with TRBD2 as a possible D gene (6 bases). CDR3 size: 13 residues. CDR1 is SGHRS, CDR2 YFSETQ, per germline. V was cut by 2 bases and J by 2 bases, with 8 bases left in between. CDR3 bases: TGCGCCAGCAGCTTCGGGAGTACCTACGAGCAGTACTTC. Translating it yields CASSFGSTYEQYF.

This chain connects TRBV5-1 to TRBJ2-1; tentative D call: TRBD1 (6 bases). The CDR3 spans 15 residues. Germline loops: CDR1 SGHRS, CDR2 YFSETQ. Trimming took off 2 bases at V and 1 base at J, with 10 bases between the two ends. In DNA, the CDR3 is TGCGCCAGCAGCTTAGGGGGAGTTTCCTACAATGAGCAGTTCTTC. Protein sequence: CASSLGGVSYNEQFF.

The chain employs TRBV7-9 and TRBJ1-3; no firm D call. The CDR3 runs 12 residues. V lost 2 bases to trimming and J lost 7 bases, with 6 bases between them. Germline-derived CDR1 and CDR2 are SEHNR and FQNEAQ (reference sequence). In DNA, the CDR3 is TGTGCCAGCAGCTTATCAGCGAACACCATATATTTT. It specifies CASSLSANTIYF. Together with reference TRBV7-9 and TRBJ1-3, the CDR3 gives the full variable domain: DTGVSQNPRHKITKRGQNVTFRCDPISEHNRLYWYRQTLGQGPEFLTYFQNEAQLEKSRLLSDRFSAERPKGSFSTLEIQRTEQGDSAMYLCASSLSANTIYFGEGSWLTVV.

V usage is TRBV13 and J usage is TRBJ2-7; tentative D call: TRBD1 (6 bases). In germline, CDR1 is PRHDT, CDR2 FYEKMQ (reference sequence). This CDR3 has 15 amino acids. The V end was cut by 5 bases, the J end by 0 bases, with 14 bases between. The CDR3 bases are TGTGCCAGCAGCCCCACCCGGGACACCTCCTACGAGCAGTACTTC. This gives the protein CASSPTRDTSYEQYF.

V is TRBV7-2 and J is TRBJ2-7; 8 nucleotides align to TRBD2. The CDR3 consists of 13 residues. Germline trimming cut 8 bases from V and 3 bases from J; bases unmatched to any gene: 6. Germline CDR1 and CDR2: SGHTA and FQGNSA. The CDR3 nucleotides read TGTGCCAGCCTGGCGGGAGGCAGCTACGAGCAGTACTTC. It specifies CASLAGGSYEQYF.

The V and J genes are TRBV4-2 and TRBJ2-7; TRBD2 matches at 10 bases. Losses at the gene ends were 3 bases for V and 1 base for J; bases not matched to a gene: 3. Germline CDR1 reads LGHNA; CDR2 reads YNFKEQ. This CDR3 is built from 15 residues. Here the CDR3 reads CASSHGTSVSYEQYF. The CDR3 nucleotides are TGTGCCAGCAGCCACGGGACTAGCGTTTCCTACGAGCAGTACTTC.

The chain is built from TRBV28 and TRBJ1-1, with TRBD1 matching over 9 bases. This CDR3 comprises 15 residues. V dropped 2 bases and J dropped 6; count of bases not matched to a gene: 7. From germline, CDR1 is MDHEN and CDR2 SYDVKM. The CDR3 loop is CASSLMTGGFSEAFF. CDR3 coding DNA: TGTGCCAGCAGTTTAATGACAGGGGGATTTTCTGAAGCTTTCTTT.

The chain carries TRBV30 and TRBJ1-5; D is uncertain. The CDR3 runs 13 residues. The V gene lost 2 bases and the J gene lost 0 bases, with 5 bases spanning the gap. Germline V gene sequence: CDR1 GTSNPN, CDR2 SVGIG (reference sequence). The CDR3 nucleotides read TGTGCCTGGAGTCGCGGTAGCAATCAGCCCCAGCATTTT. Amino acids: CAWSRGSNQPQHF. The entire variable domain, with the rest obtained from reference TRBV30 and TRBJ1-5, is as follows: SQTIHQWPATLVQPVGSPLSLECTVEGTSNPNLYWYRQAAGRGLQLLFYSVGIGQISSEVPQNLSASRPQDRQFILSSKKLLLSDSGFYLCAWSRGSNQPQHFGDGTRLSIL.

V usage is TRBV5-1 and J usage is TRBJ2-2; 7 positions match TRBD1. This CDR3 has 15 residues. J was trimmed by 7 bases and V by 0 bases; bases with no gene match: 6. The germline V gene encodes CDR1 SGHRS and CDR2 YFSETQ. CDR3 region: CASSLEGAYGGELFF. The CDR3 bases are TGCGCCAGCAGCTTGGAGGGGGCATACGGCGGGGAGCTGTTTTTT. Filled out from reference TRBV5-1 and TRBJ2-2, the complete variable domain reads KAGVTQTPRYLIKTRGQQVTLSCSPISGHRSVSWYQQTPGQGLQFLFEYFSETQRNKGNFPGRFSGRQFSNSRSEMNVSTLELGDSALYLCASSLEGAYGGELFFGEGSRLTVL.

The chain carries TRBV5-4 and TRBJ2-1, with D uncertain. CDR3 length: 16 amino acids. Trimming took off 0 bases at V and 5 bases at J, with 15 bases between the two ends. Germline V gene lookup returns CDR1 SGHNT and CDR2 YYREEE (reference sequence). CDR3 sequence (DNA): TGTGCCAGCAGCTTGGCCAGGTCACTGGGCGACAATGAGCAGTTCTTC. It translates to CASSLARSLGDNEQFF.

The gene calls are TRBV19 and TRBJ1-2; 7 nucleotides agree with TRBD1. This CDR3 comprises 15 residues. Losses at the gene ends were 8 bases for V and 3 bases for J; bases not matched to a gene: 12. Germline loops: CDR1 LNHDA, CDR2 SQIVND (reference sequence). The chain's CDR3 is CASRSTGADHYGYTF. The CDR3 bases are TGTGCCAGTCGCTCTACAGGGGCGGATCACTATGGCTACACCTTC.

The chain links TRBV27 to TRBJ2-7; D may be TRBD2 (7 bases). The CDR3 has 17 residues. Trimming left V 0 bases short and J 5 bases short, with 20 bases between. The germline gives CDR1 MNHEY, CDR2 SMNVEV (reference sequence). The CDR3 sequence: CASSLSFGGQGLNEQYF. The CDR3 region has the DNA TGTGCCAGCAGTTTATCGTTCGGGGGGCAAGGTCTCAACGAGCAGTACTTC.

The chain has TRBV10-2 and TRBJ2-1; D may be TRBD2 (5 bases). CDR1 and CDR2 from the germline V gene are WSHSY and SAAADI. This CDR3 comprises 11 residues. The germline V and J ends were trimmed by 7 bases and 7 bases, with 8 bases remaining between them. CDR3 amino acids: CASTAANEQFF. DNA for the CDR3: TGCGCCAGCACAGCGGCAAATGAGCAGTTCTTC.

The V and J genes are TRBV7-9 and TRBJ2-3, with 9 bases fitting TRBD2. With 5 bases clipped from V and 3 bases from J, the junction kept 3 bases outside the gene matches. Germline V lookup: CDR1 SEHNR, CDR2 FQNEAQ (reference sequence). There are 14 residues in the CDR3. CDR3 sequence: CASSITSGTDTQYF. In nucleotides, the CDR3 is TGTGCCAGCAGCATCACTAGCGGGACAGATACGCAGTATTTT.

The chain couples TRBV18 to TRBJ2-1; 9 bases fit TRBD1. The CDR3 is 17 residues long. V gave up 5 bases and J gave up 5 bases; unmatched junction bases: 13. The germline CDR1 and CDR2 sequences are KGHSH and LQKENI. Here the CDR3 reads CASSWDRVKGDNNEQFF. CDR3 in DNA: TGTGCCAGCTCATGGGACAGGGTAAAGGGGGATAACAATGAGCAGTTCTTC.

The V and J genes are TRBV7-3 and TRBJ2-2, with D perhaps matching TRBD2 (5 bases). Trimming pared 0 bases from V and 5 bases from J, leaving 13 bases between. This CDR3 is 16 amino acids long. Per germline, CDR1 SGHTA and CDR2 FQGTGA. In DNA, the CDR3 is TGTGCCAGCAGCTTAACGGGCCAACTAGGGACCGGGGAGCTGTTTTTT. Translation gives CASSLTGQLGTGELFF.

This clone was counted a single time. The CDR3 coding sequence is TGTGCCAGCAGCGAGGGTCAGGGGACTGAAGCTTTCTTT. Translated, it gives CASSEGQGTEAFF. The genes are TRBV9 and TRBJ1-1; TRBD1 might be the D (6 bases). Per germline, CDR1 SGDLS and CDR2 YYNGEE. Trimming took off 3 bases at V and 5 bases at J, with 11 bases between the two ends. This CDR3 spans 13 amino acids. The variable domain in full, with the rest retrieved from reference TRBV9 and TRBJ1-1, is DSGVTQTPKHLITATGQRVTLRCSPRSGDLSVYWYQQSLDQGLQFLIQYYNGEERAKGNILERFSAQQFPDLHSELNLSSLELGDSALYFCASSEGQGTEAFFGQGTRLTVV.

CDR3 bases: TGTGCCAGCTCACTTGGACAGGGGTTTACAGATACGCAGTATTTT. This codes for CASSLGQGFTDTQYF. The chain joins TRBV18 to TRBJ2-3, with 9 bases aligning to TRBD1. V was pared by 4 bases and J by 3 bases, with 5 bases of the junction left unmatched. Germline CDR1 KGHSH, CDR2 LQKENI. This CDR3 region has 15 residues. The whole variable domain, remainder taken from reference TRBV18 and TRBJ2-3, is NAGVMQNPRHLVRRRGQEARLRCSPMKGHSHVYWYRQLPEEGLKFMVYLQKENIIDESGMPKERFSAEFPKEGPSILRIQQVVRGDSAAYFCASSLGQGFTDTQYFGPGTRLTVL.

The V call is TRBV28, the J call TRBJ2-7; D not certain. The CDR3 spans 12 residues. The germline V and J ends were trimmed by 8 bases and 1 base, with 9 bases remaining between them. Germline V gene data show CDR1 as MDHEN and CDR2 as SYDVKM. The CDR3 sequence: CASSETSYEQYF. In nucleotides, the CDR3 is TGTGCCAGCTCTGAGACATCCTACGAGCAGTACTTC.

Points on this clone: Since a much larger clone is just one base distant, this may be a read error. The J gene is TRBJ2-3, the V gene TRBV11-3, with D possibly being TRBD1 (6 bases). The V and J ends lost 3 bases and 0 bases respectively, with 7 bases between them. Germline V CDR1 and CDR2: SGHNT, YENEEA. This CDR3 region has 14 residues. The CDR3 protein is CASSFRGSTDTQYF. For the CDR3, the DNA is TGTGCCAGCAGCTTTAGGGGGAGCACAGATACGCAGTATTTT.